This TCR beta chain was recovered during a study of T-cell reconstitution after alpha-beta-depleted transplantation in children. The CDR3 is 13 amino acids. Germline CDR1 is SGHVS and CDR2 is FQNEAQ. J lost 2 bases, V lost 6 bases, and 2 bases had no gene match. Using unique molecular identifiers, the investigators prepared the TCRbeta library. TCRdb recomputed calls from the PCR reads with MiXCR, one row per CDR3 protein. Seen here are about 610,000 distinct CDR3 sequences, about 11% observed once, and the top ten hold about 4.3%. The TCR sequence derives from a human donor who donated a stem cell graft to a child with acute myeloid leukemia. The sample here was PBMCs from the stem cell graft donor, taken from the stem cell graft. The chain employs TRBV7-8 and TRBJ2-5; 8 nucleotides align to TRBD2. This CDR3 reads CASRLAEQETQYF. CDR3 sequence (DNA): TGTGCCAGCAGACTAGCGGAGCAAGAGACCCAGTACTTC. Looking up the rest from reference TRBV7-8 and TRBJ2-5 gives the full variable domain: GAGVSQSPRYKVAKRGQDVALRCDPISGHVSLFWYQQALGQGPEFLTYFQNEAQLDKSGLPSDRFFAERPEGSVSTLKIQRTQQEDSAVYLCASRLAEQETQYFGPGTRLLVL.